Below, 7 T cell receptor beta chains from the same sample are listed, as sequenced in a study of shared clonotypes between healthy human individuals. Sequencing was performed with immunoSEQ multiplex PCR; in TCRdb, only in-frame clones are kept and a portion is missing. Among over 2 million clones listed, 92% were seen once. What was sequenced was naive CD4+ T cells from PBMCs. Subset denoted: CD45RA+ positively selected. The receptors were gathered from a man aged 18 to 30 in good health. Some clones in this sample may be carry-over from other donors' samples.

The rearrangement links TRBV10-3 to TRBJ2-1; TRBD2 aligns across 8 bases. V lost 2 bases and J lost 4; bases outside the gene matches: 10. This CDR3 is built from 17 residues. Germline lookup yields CDR1 ENHRY and CDR2 SYGVKD. Written as DNA, the CDR3 is TGTGCCATCAGTGAGCGGGGGACTAGAGGGAGTTACAATGAGCAGTTCTTC. Translation: CAISERGTRGSYNEQFF.

The rearrangement uses TRBV28 and TRBJ2-7; 7 nucleotides match TRBD1. The germline gives CDR1 MDHEN, CDR2 SYDVKM. The CDR3 length is 13 residues. Unmatched junction bases numbered 5, after V lost 6 bases and J lost 3 bases. The CDR3 region has the DNA TGTGCCAGCAGACCAACAGGGGACTACGAGCAGTACTTC. Protein: CASRPTGDYEQYF.

The gene calls are TRBV30 and TRBJ2-3; 11 positions agree with TRBD1. The CDR3 runs to 14 residues. CDR1 and CDR2 from the germline V gene are GTSNPN and SVGIG (reference sequence). Germline trimming cut 4 bases from V and 4 bases from J; bases unmatched to any gene: 4. The CDR3 coding sequence is TGTGCCTGGAAATGGGACAGGGGGTCAGATACGCAGTATTTT. Encoded protein: CAWKWDRGSDTQYF.

The rearrangement links TRBV4-3 to TRBJ2-1; 11 bases map to TRBD2. The CDR3 sequence is 16 residues long. Losses at the gene ends were 0 bases for V and 7 bases for J; bases not matched to a gene: 5. Germline CDR1 is LGHNA and CDR2 is YSLEER. The CDR3 DNA reads as TGCGCCAGCAGCCAAGATCTTACTAGCGGGAGAAATGAGCAGTTCTTC. It encodes CASSQDLTSGRNEQFF.

The J gene is TRBJ1-1, the V gene TRBV5-1; the match to TRBD1 covers 11 bases. Trimming at V came to 4 bases and at J to 0 bases, leaving 8 bases not matched to a gene. CDR1 is SGHRS, CDR2 YFSETQ, per germline. The CDR3 is made up of 17 amino acids. CDR3 loop: CASSPSGQGAMNTEAFF. In DNA form, the CDR3 reads TGCGCCAGCAGCCCCTCTGGACAGGGGGCGATGAACACTGAAGCTTTCTTT.

The CDR3 bases are TGTGCCAGCAGCTTCGGGGGCCGAGATGAGCAGTTCTTC. Encoded protein: CASSFGGRDEQFF. This chain uses TRBV7-8 with TRBJ2-1; perhaps D is TRBD1 or TRBD2 (6 bases each). The V and J ends lost 3 bases and 8 bases respectively, with 11 bases between them. CDR1 and CDR2 from the germline V gene are SGHVS and FQNEAQ. CDR3 length: 13 residues.

This clone was picked up one time. The chain couples TRBV28 to TRBJ1-3, with unresolved D. The V end was cut by 3 bases, the J end by 3 bases, with 12 bases between. CDR3 length equals 15 residues. Germline V gene data show CDR1 as MDHEN and CDR2 as SYDVKM. This CDR3 is CASSFSLTLGNTIYF. As DNA, the CDR3 is TGTGCCAGCAGTTTCTCCCTGACCCTTGGAAACACCATATATTTT.